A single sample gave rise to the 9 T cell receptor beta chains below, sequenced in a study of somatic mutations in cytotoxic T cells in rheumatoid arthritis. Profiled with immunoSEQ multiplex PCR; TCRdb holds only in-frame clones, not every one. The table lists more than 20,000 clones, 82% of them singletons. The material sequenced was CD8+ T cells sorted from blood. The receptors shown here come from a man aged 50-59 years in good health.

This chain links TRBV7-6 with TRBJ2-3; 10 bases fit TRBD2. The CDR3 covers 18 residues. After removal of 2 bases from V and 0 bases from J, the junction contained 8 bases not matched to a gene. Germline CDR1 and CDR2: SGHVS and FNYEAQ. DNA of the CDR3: TGTGCCAGCAGCTTAACGACTAGCGGGCGCCTGAGCACAGATACGCAGTATTTT. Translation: CASSLTTSGRLSTDTQYF.

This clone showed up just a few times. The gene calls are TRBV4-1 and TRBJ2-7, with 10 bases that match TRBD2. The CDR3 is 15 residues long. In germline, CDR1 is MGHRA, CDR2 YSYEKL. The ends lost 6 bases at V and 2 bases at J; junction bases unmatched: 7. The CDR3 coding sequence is TGCGCCAGCAGTCATGGGCTAGCGGGAGCCTACGAGCAGTACTTC. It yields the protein CASSHGLAGAYEQYF.

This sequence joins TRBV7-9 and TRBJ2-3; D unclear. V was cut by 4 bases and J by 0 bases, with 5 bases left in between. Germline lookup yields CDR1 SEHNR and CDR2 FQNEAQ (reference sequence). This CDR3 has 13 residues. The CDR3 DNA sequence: TGTGCCAGCAGCTCAACTAGCACAGATACGCAGTATTTT. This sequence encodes CASSSTSTDTQYF.

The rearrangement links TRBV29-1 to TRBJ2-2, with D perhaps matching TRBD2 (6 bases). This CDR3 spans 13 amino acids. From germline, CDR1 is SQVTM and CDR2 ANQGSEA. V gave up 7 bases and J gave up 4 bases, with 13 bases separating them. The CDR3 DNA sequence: TGCAGCGCCCTTGGAGGGGCCACCGGGGAGCTGTTTTTT. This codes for CSALGGATGELFF.

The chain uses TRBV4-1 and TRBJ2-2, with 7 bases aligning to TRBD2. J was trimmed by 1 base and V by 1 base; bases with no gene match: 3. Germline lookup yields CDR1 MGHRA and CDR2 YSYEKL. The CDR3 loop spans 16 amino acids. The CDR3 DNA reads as TGCGCCAGCAGCCAAGCTAGCGGAGTGAACACCGGGGAGCTGTTTTTT. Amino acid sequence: CASSQASGVNTGELFF.

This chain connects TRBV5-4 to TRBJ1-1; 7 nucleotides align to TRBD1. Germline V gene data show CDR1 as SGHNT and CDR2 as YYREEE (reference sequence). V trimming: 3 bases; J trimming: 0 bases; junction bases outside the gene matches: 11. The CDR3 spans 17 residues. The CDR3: CASSSYRGPVLNTEAFF. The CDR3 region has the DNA TGTGCCAGCAGCTCCTACAGGGGCCCCGTCTTGAACACTGAAGCTTTCTTT.

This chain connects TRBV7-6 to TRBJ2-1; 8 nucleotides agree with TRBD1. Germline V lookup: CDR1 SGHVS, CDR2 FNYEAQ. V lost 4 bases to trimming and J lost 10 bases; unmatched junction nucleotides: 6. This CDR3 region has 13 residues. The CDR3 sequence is CASSSTGDGEQFF. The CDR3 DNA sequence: TGTGCCAGCAGCTCGACAGGGGATGGGGAGCAGTTCTTC.

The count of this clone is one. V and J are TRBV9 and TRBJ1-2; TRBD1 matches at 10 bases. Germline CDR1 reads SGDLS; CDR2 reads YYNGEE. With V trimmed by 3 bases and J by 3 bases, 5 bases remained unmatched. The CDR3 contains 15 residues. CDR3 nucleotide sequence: TGTGCCAGCAGCGGACAGGGGGCGAAATACTATGGCTACACCTTC. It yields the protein CASSGQGAKYYGYTF.

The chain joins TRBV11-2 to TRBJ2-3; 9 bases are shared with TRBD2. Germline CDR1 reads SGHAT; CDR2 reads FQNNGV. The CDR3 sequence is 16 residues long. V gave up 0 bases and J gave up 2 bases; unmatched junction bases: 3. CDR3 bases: TGTGCCAGCAGCTTAGAGGGACTAGCAAACACAGATACGCAGTATTTT. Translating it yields CASSLEGLANTDTQYF.